These T cell receptor beta chains were read from a single sample in a study of sequential checkpoint blockade in melanoma. TCRdb's table, derived via immunoSEQ multiplex PCR, lists solely in-frame clones and lacks some. The sample has roughly 28,000 clones, roughly 80% seen once; the top ten hold around a fifth. Material: CD8+ T cells sorted from blood (inferred from file names), obtained from a patient given nivolumab and ipilimumab in sequence. Receptor source: a human donor with melanoma. CDR3s include the opening cysteine and the closing phenylalanine or tryptophan. The order of the fields is CDR3 protein, CDR3 DNA, J gene, D gene, V gene, clone size. The D gene is left open where the match is weak. Some rows have no size entry. The others give once, few or many, or a class for an expanded clone.

CDR3 protein: CASSQEGQGGGQPQHF
CDR3 DNA: TGTGCCAGCAGCCAAGAGGGACAGGGCGGTGGTCAGCCCCAGCATTTT
J gene: TRBJ1-5
D gene: TRBD1
V gene: TRBV4-2
clone size: NA

CDR3 protein: CASSIDGPSGLSYEQYF
CDR3 DNA: TGTGCCAGTAGTATAGATGGGCCTAGCGGACTATCCTACGAGCAGTACTTC
J gene: TRBJ2-7
D gene: TRBD2
V gene: TRBV19
clone size: once

CDR3 protein: CASSVGDRGAYEQYF
CDR3 DNA: TGTGCCAGCAGCGTAGGGGACAGGGGCGCCTACGAGCAGTACTTC
J gene: TRBJ2-7
D gene: TRBD1
V gene: TRBV9
clone size: once

CDR3 protein: CASSLVGGAGANVLTF
CDR3 DNA: TGTGCCAGCAGCCTTGTAGGGGGAGCTGGGGCCAACGTCCTGACTTTC
J gene: TRBJ2-6
D gene: NA
V gene: TRBV7-8
clone size: NA

CDR3 protein: CASSLVGADQETQYF
CDR3 DNA: TGTGCCAGCAGCTTAGTGGGGGCCGACCAAGAGACCCAGTACTTC
J gene: TRBJ2-5
D gene: NA
V gene: TRBV7-8
clone size: NA

CDR3 protein: CASSLTGSYSPLHF
CDR3 DNA: TGTGCCAGCAGTTTGACAGGGAGTTATTCACCCCTCCACTTT
J gene: TRBJ1-6
D gene: TRBD1
V gene: TRBV28
clone size: few

CDR3 protein: CASSFPRGLAGAHEQFF
CDR3 DNA: TGTGCCAGCAGCTTCCCCCGGGGACTAGCGGGTGCGCATGAGCAGTTCTTC
J gene: TRBJ2-1
D gene: TRBD2
V gene: TRBV7-9
clone size: NA

CDR3 protein: CASSPTGYEQYF
CDR3 DNA: TGCGCCAGCAGCCCGACGGGCTACGAGCAGTACTTC
J gene: TRBJ2-7
D gene: NA
V gene: TRBV5-1
clone size: NA

CDR3 protein: CASSWGLTSGTTYEQYF
CDR3 DNA: TGTGCCAGTTCTTGGGGGTTGACTAGCGGGACTACCTACGAGCAGTACTTC
J gene: TRBJ2-7
D gene: TRBD2
V gene: TRBV19
clone size: NA

CDR3 protein: CASTGEAQYF
CDR3 DNA: TGTGCCAGTACGGGAGAGGCGCAGTATTTT
J gene: TRBJ2-3
D gene: NA
V gene: TRBV27
clone size: NA

CDR3 protein: CASSSGTSGGDEQFF
CDR3 DNA: TGCGCCAGCAGCTCCGGGACTAGCGGGGGCGATGAGCAGTTCTTC
J gene: TRBJ2-1
D gene: TRBD2
V gene: TRBV5-1
clone size: NA

CDR3 protein: CASSGRLAEEQYF
CDR3 DNA: TGTGCCAGCAGCGGACGACTAGCGGAAGAGCAGTACTTC
J gene: TRBJ2-7
D gene: TRBD2
V gene: TRBV9
clone size: NA

CDR3 protein: CASSFGSLYEQYF
CDR3 DNA: TGTGCCAGCAGTTTCGGGAGTCTCTACGAGCAGTACTTC
J gene: TRBJ2-7
D gene: NA
V gene: TRBV27
clone size: NA

CDR3 protein: CASSVASGGFEQYF
CDR3 DNA: TGTGCCAGCAGTGTGGCCAGCGGGGGTTTTGAGCAGTACTTC
J gene: TRBJ2-7
D gene: TRBD2
V gene: TRBV2
clone size: NA

CDR3 protein: CASSQGTGTGYTEAFF
CDR3 DNA: TGCGCCAGCAGCCAAGGGACCGGGACAGGGTACACTGAAGCTTTCTTT
J gene: TRBJ1-1
D gene: TRBD1
V gene: TRBV4-1
clone size: NA

CDR3 protein: CSVLQGFF
CDR3 DNA: TGCAGCGTCTTACAGGGATTCTTT
J gene: TRBJ1-1
D gene: NA
V gene: TRBV29-1
clone size: NA

CDR3 protein: CASSPSGGAVDEQFF
CDR3 DNA: TGTGCCAGCAGCCCTAGCGGGGGGGCCGTGGATGAGCAGTTCTTC
J gene: TRBJ2-1
D gene: TRBD2
V gene: TRBV4-2
clone size: medium-sized

CDR3 protein: CASSQNQGAGDGYTF
CDR3 DNA: TGTGCCAGCAGCCAAAATCAGGGGGCAGGAGATGGCTACACCTTC
J gene: TRBJ1-2
D gene: TRBD1
V gene: TRBV4-2
clone size: NA

CDR3 protein: CASSPSSMNTEAFF
CDR3 DNA: TGTGCCAGCAGCCCGAGTAGCATGAACACTGAAGCTTTCTTT
J gene: TRBJ1-1
D gene: NA
V gene: TRBV7-6
clone size: NA

CDR3 protein: CASSLGQGASGELFF
CDR3 DNA: TGTGCCAGCAGCTTAGGGCAGGGGGCTTCCGGGGAGCTGTTTTTT
J gene: TRBJ2-2
D gene: TRBD1
V gene: TRBV7-2
clone size: NA

CDR3 protein: CASSEKIGLNTGELFF
CDR3 DNA: TGCGCCAGCAGCGAAAAGATAGGACTTAACACCGGGGAGCTGTTTTTT
J gene: TRBJ2-2
D gene: NA
V gene: TRBV4-3
clone size: NA

CDR3 protein: CASSSLDRTSPDYGYTF
CDR3 DNA: TGTGCCAGCAGCTCTCTGGACAGGACTTCCCCCGACTATGGCTACACCTTC
J gene: TRBJ1-2
D gene: TRBD1
V gene: TRBV5-5
clone size: once

CDR3 protein: CASGGVGATYEQYF
CDR3 DNA: TGTGCCAGCGGGGGGGTGGGGGCCACCTACGAGCAGTACTTC
J gene: TRBJ2-7
D gene: NA
V gene: TRBV11-2
clone size: NA

CDR3 protein: CASSVQGGTDTQYF
CDR3 DNA: TGTGCCAGCAGCGTTCAGGGGGGCACAGATACGCAGTATTTT
J gene: TRBJ2-3
D gene: TRBD1
V gene: TRBV9
clone size: NA

CDR3 protein: CASSVYAGPLYEQYF
CDR3 DNA: TGTGCCAGCAGCGTATATGCGGGCCCGCTCTACGAGCAGTACTTC
J gene: TRBJ2-7
D gene: NA
V gene: TRBV9
clone size: NA

CDR3 protein: CATSGWDYDTGELFF
CDR3 DNA: TGTGCCACCAGCGGGTGGGACTACGACACCGGGGAGCTGTTTTTT
J gene: TRBJ2-2
D gene: TRBD2
V gene: TRBV15
clone size: NA

CDR3 protein: CASSMDRGNEQFF
CDR3 DNA: TGTGCCAGTAGTATGGACAGGGGGAATGAGCAGTTCTTC
J gene: TRBJ2-1
D gene: TRBD1
V gene: TRBV19
clone size: NA

CDR3 protein: CASSVGILLYNEQFF
CDR3 DNA: TGCGCCAGCAGCGTCGGGATACTCCTCTACAATGAGCAGTTCTTC
J gene: TRBJ2-1
D gene: NA
V gene: TRBV5-1
clone size: NA

CDR3 protein: CASSHTQGSQPQHF
CDR3 DNA: TGCGCCAGCAGCCATACACAGGGCAGCCAGCCCCAGCATTTT
J gene: TRBJ1-5
D gene: NA
V gene: TRBV4-3
clone size: few

CDR3 protein: CASSQEIQGPNTEAFF
CDR3 DNA: TGCGCCAGCAGCCAAGAGATCCAGGGTCCGAACACTGAAGCTTTCTTT
J gene: TRBJ1-1
D gene: NA
V gene: TRBV4-3
clone size: NA

CDR3 protein: CASSRSANTGELFF
CDR3 DNA: TGTGCCAGCAGTCGATCGGCGAACACCGGGGAGCTGTTTTTT
J gene: TRBJ2-2
D gene: NA
V gene: TRBV6-1
clone size: NA

CDR3 protein: CASSIGIGTEQYF
CDR3 DNA: TGTGCCAGTAGTATCGGGATAGGTACTGAGCAGTACTTC
J gene: TRBJ2-7
D gene: NA
V gene: TRBV19
clone size: NA

CDR3 protein: CASSPDYQPYEQYF
CDR3 DNA: TGTGCCAGCAGCCCTGACTACCAACCCTACGAGCAGTACTTC
J gene: TRBJ2-7
D gene: NA
V gene: TRBV5-5
clone size: NA

CDR3 protein: CASSLSAGAGYEQYF
CDR3 DNA: TGTGCCAGCAGTTTATCGGCGGGGGCGGGCTACGAGCAGTACTTC
J gene: TRBJ2-7
D gene: NA
V gene: TRBV27
clone size: NA

CDR3 protein: CATMQLAGDRILYEQYF
CDR3 DNA: TGTGCCACCATGCAACTAGCGGGAGACCGTATCCTCTACGAGCAGTACTTC
J gene: TRBJ2-7
D gene: TRBD2
V gene: TRBV15
clone size: NA